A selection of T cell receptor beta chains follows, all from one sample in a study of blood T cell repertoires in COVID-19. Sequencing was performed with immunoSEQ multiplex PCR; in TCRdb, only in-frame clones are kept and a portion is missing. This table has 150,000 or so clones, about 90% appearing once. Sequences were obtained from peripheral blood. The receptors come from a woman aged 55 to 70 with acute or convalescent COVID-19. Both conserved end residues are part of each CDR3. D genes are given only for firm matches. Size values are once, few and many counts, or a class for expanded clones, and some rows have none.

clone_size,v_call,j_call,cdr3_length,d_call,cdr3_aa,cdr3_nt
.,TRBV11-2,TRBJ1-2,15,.,CASSLLQGANYGYTF,TGTGCCAGCAGCTTACTACAGGGTGCTAACTATGGCTACACCTTC
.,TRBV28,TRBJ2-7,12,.,CASTQADYEQYF,TGTGCCAGCACCCAGGCCGACTACGAGCAGTACTTC
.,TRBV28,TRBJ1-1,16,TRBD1,CASSLQSRQGGRWAFF,TGTGCCAGCAGTTTACAATCCCGACAGGGGGGCCGGTGGGCTTTCTTT
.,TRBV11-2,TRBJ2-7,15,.,CASRLTGTSTYEQYF,TGTGCCAGCAGGTTAACAGGAACCTCCACCTACGAGCAGTACTTC
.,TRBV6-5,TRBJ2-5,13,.,CASGFQGEETQYF,TGTGCCAGCGGCTTCCAGGGCGAAGAGACCCAGTACTTC
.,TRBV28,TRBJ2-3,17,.,CASSPLGGLSSTDTQYF,TGTGCCAGCAGTCCTTTGGGGGGACTCTCTAGCACAGATACGCAGTATTTT
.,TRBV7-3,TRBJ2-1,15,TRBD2,CASSVLGTSGNEQFF,TGTGCCAGCAGCGTACTCGGGACTAGCGGCAATGAGCAGTTCTTC
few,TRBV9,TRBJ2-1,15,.,CASSVSAGSYNEQFF,TGTGCCAGCAGCGTATCGGCGGGCTCCTACAATGAGCAGTTCTTC
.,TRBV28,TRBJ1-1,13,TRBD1,CASTRGRRTEAFF,TGTGCCAGCACAAGGGGGCGTCGCACTGAAGCTTTCTTT
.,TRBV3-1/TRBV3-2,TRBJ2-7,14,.,CASSPSSSDYEQYF,TGTGCCAGCAGCCCCTCGAGTAGCGACTACGAGCAGTACTTC
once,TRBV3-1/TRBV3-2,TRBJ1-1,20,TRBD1,CASSLRRSGTGILRFTEAFF,TGTGCCAGCAGCTTACGGCGGTCCGGGACAGGCATCCTTCGGTTCACTGAAGCTTTCTTT
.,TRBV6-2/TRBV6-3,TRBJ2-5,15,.,CASSPGGGKKETQYF,TGTGCCAGCAGCCCCGGCGGGGGCAAGAAGGAGACCCAGTACTTC
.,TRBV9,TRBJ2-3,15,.,CASSVAHRTTDTQYF,TGTGCCAGCAGCGTAGCACACAGAACCACAGATACGCAGTATTTT
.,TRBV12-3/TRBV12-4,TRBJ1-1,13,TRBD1,CASSGQVFTEAFF,TGTGCCAGCAGTGGACAGGTTTTCACTGAAGCTTTCTTT
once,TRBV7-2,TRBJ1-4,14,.,CASSLRGGNEKLFF,TGTGCCAGCAGCCTAAGGGGCGGTAATGAAAAACTGTTTTTT
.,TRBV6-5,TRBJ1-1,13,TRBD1,CASLGQAYTEAFF,TGTGCCAGCCTGGGACAGGCCTACACTGAAGCTTTCTTT
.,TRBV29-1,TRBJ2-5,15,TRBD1,CSVENDRAPIETQYF,TGCAGCGTTGAAAATGACAGGGCCCCCATCGAGACCCAGTACTTC
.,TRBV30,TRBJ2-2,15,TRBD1,CACYSTGDYTGELFF,TGTGCCTGTTACTCCACAGGGGATTACACCGGGGAGCTGTTTTTT
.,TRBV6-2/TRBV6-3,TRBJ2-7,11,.,CASSPRGAQYF,TGTGCCAGCAGCCCCAGAGGTGCGCAGTACTTC
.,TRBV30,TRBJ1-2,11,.,CAWSGGYGYTF,TGTGCCTGGAGCGGGGGCTATGGCTACACCTTC
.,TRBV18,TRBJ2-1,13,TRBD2,CASSPGTSGEQFF,TGTGCCAGCTCACCTGGGACTAGCGGTGAGCAGTTCTTC
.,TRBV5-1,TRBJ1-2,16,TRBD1,CATPRGTGGVNYGYTF,TGCGCCACTCCCAGGGGGACAGGGGGCGTGAACTATGGCTACACCTTC
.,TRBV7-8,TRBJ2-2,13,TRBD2,CARTSVNTGELFF,TGTGCCAGAACTAGCGTGAACACCGGGGAGCTGTTTTTT
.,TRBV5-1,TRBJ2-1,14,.,CASSSGQTRNEQFF,TGCGCCAGCAGCTCCGGACAGACCAGAAATGAGCAGTTCTTC
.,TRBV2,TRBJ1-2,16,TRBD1,CASRNTITGTGVGYTF,TGTGCCAGCAGGAACACAATTACCGGGACAGGGGTAGGCTACACCTTC
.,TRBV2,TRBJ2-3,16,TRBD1,CASSEETGDLADTQYF,TGTGCCAGCAGTGAAGAGACAGGGGATTTGGCAGATACGCAGTATTTT
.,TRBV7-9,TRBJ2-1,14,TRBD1,CASSLVSGGNEQFF,TGTGCCAGCAGCTTAGTTTCAGGGGGAAATGAGCAGTTCTTC
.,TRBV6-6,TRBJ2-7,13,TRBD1,CASGRDRADEQYF,TGTGCCAGCGGCAGAGACAGGGCCGACGAGCAGTACTTC
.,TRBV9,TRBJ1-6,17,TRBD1,CASSGTGESSYNSPLHF,TGTGCCAGCAGCGGCACAGGGGAAAGCTCCTATAATTCACCCCTCCACTTT
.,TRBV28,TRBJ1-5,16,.,CASSLYGRAGNQPQHF,TGTGCCAGCAGTTTATATGGCAGGGCAGGCAATCAGCCCCAGCATTTT
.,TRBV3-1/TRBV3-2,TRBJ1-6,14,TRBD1,CASSWDREASPLHF,TGTGCCAGCAGCTGGGACAGGGAAGCATCACCCCTCCACTTT
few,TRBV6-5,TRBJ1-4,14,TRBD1,CASSSTGIGEKLFF,TGTGCCAGCAGCTCGACAGGGATTGGTGAAAAACTGTTTTTT
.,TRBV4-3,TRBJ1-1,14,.,CASSQAEVRPAAFF,TGCGCCAGCAGCCAAGCTGAGGTTCGGCCTGCGGCTTTCTTT
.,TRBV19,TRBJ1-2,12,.,CASSRGPYGYTF,TGTGCCAGTAGTCGAGGGCCATATGGCTACACCTTC
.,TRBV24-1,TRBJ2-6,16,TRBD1,CATSPAQGAGANVLTF,TGTGCCACCAGTCCGGCACAGGGGGCTGGGGCCAACGTCCTGACTTTC
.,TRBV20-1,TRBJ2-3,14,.,CSASLGLAVDTQYF,TGCAGTGCTAGTCTAGGGCTAGCCGTGGATACGCAGTATTTT
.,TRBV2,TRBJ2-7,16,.,CASSYTPGTLAYEQYF,TGTGCCAGCAGTTACACGCCCGGGACACTAGCCTACGAGCAGTACTTC
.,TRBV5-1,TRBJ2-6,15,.,CASRQTLSGANVLTF,TGCGCCAGCAGACAAACCTTGTCTGGGGCCAACGTCCTGACTTTC
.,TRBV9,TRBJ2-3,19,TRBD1,CASSVDGQGTWEGPDTQYF,TGTGCCAGCAGCGTAGATGGACAGGGGACATGGGAGGGTCCAGATACGCAGTATTTT
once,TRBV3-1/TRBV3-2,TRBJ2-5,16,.,CASSHLQGVRLETQYF,TGTGCCAGCAGCCACCTCCAGGGTGTAAGGTTGGAGACCCAGTACTTC
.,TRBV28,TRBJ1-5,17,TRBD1,CASSPLDRGYSNQPQHF,TGTGCCAGCAGTCCCTTGGACAGGGGGTATAGCAATCAGCCCCAGCATTTT
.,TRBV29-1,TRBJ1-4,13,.,CSGADTSNEKLFF,TGCAGCGGTGCCGACACCTCTAATGAAAAACTGTTTTTT
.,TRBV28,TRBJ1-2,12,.,CASSTGIYGYTF,TGTGCCAGCAGTACAGGGATCTATGGCTACACCTTC
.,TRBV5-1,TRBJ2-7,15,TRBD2,CASSRSGTSSYEQYF,TGCGCCAGCAGCCGGAGCGGGACGAGCTCCTACGAGCAGTACTTC
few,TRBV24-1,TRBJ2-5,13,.,CATSDSRRRTQYF,TGTGCCACCAGTGATTCTAGGAGGCGGACCCAGTACTTC
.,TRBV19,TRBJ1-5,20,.,CASSIDRLVTVTYSNQPQHF,TGTGCCAGTAGTATAGATCGACTAGTGACAGTCACATATAGCAATCAGCCCCAGCATTTT
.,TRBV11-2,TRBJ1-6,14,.,CASSRQAPNSPLHF,TGTGCCAGCAGCCGACAGGCGCCCAATTCACCCCTCCACTTT
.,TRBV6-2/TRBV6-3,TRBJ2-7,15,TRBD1,CASSPPTGTVGEQYF,TGTGCCAGCAGTCCGCCAACCGGGACAGTTGGTGAGCAGTACTTC
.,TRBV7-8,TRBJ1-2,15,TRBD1,CASSFLEQGANGYTF,TGTGCCAGCAGCTTCCTCGAGCAGGGGGCGAATGGCTACACCTTC
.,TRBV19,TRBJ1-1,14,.,CASSIGQGSTEAFF,TGTGCCAGTAGTATAGGGCAGGGATCCACTGAAGCTTTCTTT
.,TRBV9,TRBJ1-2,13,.,CASSEQVNYGYTF,TGTGCCAGCAGTGAACAGGTTAACTATGGCTACACCTTC
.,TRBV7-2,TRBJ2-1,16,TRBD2,CASSLVYSGPHNEQFF,TGTGCCAGCAGCTTAGTCTATAGCGGGCCACACAATGAGCAGTTCTTC
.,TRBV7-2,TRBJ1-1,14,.,CASSLGRANTEAFF,TGTGCCAGCAGCCTGGGGAGGGCAAACACTGAAGCTTTCTTT
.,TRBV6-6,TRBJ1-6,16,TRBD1,CASSNTGGIDNSPLHF,TGTGCCAGCAGTAACACAGGGGGAATTGATAATTCACCCCTCCACTTT
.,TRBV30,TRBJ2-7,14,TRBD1,CAWSSYGTAYEQYF,TGTGCCTGGAGCTCCTACGGGACAGCCTACGAGCAGTACTTC
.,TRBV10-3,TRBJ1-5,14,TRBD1,CAISEDRGNQPQHF,TGTGCCATCAGTGAAGACAGGGGAAATCAGCCCCAGCATTTT
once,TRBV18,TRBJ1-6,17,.,CASSPLGASHGNSPLHF,TGTGCCAGCTCACCACTTGGGGCCAGCCACGGGAATTCACCCCTCCACTTT
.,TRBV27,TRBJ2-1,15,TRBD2,CASSWSGGPYNEQFF,TGTGCCAGCAGCTGGAGCGGGGGGCCCTACAATGAGCAGTTCTTC
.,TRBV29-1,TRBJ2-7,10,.,CSVYNYEQYF,TGCAGCGTGTACAACTACGAGCAGTACTTC